Following are 11 T cell receptor beta chains from one sample sequenced in a study of OX40 agonist ivuxolimab in advanced cancers. Only in-frame clones appear in the TCRdb table, and some are missing; sequencing was by immunoSEQ multiplex PCR. The table has tens of thousands of clones, about 87% seen once. Here the sequenced sample was CD4+ or CD8+ T cells sorted from blood, taken in a trial of the OX40 agonist ivuxolimab. Every receptor here comes from an adult with an advanced solid tumor such as melanoma, head and neck, liver or kidney cancer.

The V call is TRBV7-3, the J call TRBJ2-2; no clear D gene. V shed 1 base and J shed 4 bases, with 16 bases lying between them. Germline assignment: CDR1 SGHTA and CDR2 FQGTGA. The CDR3 consists of 17 residues. CDR3 loop: CASSLNSQFGGTGELFF. The DNA for the CDR3 is TGTGCCAGCAGCTTAAATTCACAATTCGGTGGCACCGGGGAGCTGTTTTTT.

The chain joins TRBV9 to TRBJ2-1; maybe TRBD2 (6 bases). Trimming took off 2 bases at V and 1 base at J, with 16 bases between the two ends. This CDR3 spans 17 amino acids. The V gene's germline CDR1 is SGDLS and CDR2 YYNGEE. The CDR3 sequence: CASSVAANSGSYNEQFF. CDR3 nucleotide sequence: TGTGCCAGCAGCGTTGCGGCGAATAGCGGTTCCTACAATGAGCAGTTCTTC.

V gene TRBV30 combines with J gene TRBJ1-1; D may be TRBD1 (5 bases). The V gene lost 0 bases and the J gene lost 0 bases, with 17 bases spanning the gap. CDR3 length equals 17 residues. CDR1 and CDR2 from the germline V gene are GTSNPN and SVGIG (reference sequence). CDR3 residues: CAWSVPPPTVMNTEAFF. The CDR3 DNA reads as TGTGCCTGGAGTGTACCCCCGCCGACAGTCATGAACACTGAAGCTTTCTTT.

In this sample, this clone turned up once. The chain joins TRBV5-1 to TRBJ2-2; 8 nucleotides line up with TRBD2. V dropped 4 bases and J dropped 6; count of bases not matched to a gene: 11. Germline loops: CDR1 SGHRS, CDR2 YFSETQ. This CDR3 comprises 16 residues. In nucleotides, the CDR3 is TGCGCCAGCAGCCCCCTCTGGCGGGGGGTTCCCGGGGAGCTGTTTTTT. Protein sequence: CASSPLWRGVPGELFF.

The DNA of the CDR3 is TGTGCCAGTAGTATAGATCGGAGAAGCTCTGGGGCCAACGTCCTGACTTTC. Its protein is CASSIDRRSSGANVLTF. The chain is built from TRBV19 and TRBJ2-6; the D is unclear. The V and J ends lost 0 bases and 0 bases respectively, with 9 bases between them. CDR3 length: 17 residues. The germline gives CDR1 LNHDA, CDR2 SQIVND (reference sequence).

V gene TRBV2 combines with J gene TRBJ2-7, with unresolved D. CDR1 is SNHLY, CDR2 FYNNEI, per germline. The CDR3 has 11 amino acids. V shed 5 bases and J shed 4 bases, with 6 bases lying between them. The CDR3 region is CASSQTYEQYF. CDR3 sequence (DNA): TGTGCCAGCAGTCAGACGTACGAGCAGTACTTC.

The rearrangement uses TRBV7-6 and TRBJ2-7; D perhaps matches TRBD1 (5 bases). CDR3 length: 15 residues. Germline V lookup: CDR1 SGHVS, CDR2 FNYEAQ. Trimming removed 4 bases from V and 2 bases from J, with 15 bases in between. DNA for the CDR3: TGTGCCAGCAGCTCCAATGGGCGGACACCCTACGAGCAGTACTTC. It encodes CASSSNGRTPYEQYF.

V usage is TRBV13 and J usage is TRBJ2-7, with a possible D match to TRBD1 (5 bases). The CDR3 has 14 amino acids. The V end lost 4 bases, the J end lost 6 bases, and 16 bases lay between the germline ends. Germline V gene lookup returns CDR1 PRHDT and CDR2 FYEKMQ (reference sequence). In nucleotides, the CDR3 is TGTGCCAGCAGCTGGGGCCGGGCAGAGAGCGAGCAGTACTTC. It translates to CASSWGRAESEQYF.

The gene calls are TRBV7-9 and TRBJ1-1; D unclear. Trimming pared 1 base from V and 4 bases from J, leaving 10 bases between. CDR1 is SEHNR, CDR2 FQNEAQ, per germline (reference sequence). The CDR3 loop spans 14 amino acids. The CDR3 DNA reads TGTGCCAGCAGCTTAGGACCGCGTGGCACTGAAGCTTTCTTT. This encodes CASSLGPRGTEAFF.

The chain uses TRBV27 and TRBJ2-7, with a weak D call TRBD2 (6 bases). Germline V CDR1 and CDR2: MNHEY, SMNVEV (reference sequence). V gave up 3 bases and J gave up 2 bases, with 23 bases separating them. This CDR3 has 18 amino acids. For the CDR3, the DNA is TGTGCCAGCAGTTTTTTTTTAACGCGGCAGGGAGGAACCTACGAGCAGTACTTC. Translated: CASSFFLTRQGGTYEQYF.

This rearrangement joins TRBV2 to TRBJ2-7, with 10 bases that match TRBD1. The CDR3 has 15 amino acids. The V segment lost 6 bases and the J segment 7 bases; nucleotides outside the gene matches: 12. The germline V gene encodes CDR1 SNHLY and CDR2 FYNNEI. CDR3: CASSPGRDRGYEQYF. CDR3 nucleotides: TGTGCCAGCAGCCCGGGCCGGGACAGGGGCTATGAGCAGTACTTC.